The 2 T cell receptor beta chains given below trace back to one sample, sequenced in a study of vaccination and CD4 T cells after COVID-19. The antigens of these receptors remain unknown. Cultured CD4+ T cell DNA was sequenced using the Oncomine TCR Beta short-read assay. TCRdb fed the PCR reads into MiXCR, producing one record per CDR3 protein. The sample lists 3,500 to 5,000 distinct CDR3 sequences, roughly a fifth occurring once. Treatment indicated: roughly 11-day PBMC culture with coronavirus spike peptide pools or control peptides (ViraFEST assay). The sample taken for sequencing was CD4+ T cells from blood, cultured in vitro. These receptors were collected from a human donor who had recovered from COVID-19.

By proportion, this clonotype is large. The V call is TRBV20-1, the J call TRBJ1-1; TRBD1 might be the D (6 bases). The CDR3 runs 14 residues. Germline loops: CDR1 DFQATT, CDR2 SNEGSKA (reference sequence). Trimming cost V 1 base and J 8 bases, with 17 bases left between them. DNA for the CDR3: TGCAGTGCTAGAGTTGGAGCGGGGGCGATAGAAGCTTTCTTT. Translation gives CSARVGAGAIEAFF.

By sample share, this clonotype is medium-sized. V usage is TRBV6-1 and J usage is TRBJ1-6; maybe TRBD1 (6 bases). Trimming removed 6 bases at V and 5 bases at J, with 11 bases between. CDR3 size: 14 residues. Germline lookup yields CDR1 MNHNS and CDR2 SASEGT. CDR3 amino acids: CASSPWTDNSPLHF. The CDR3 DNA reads TGTGCCAGCAGCCCTTGGACAGATAATTCACCCCTCCACTTT.